A selection of T cell receptor beta chains follows, all from one sample in a study of T-cell reconstitution after alpha-beta-depleted transplantation in children. From the PCR reads, TCRdb called clonotypes with MiXCR, one entry per CDR3 protein. In the table there are around 140,000 distinct CDR3 sequences, 7.5% to 9% of which are singletons. The sequencing used PBMCs, mostly from graft donor cells, collected 180 days after TCRalphabeta/CD19-depleted stem cell transplant. These receptors originate from a female patient aged 2-15 years who had a stem cell transplant for congenital amegakaryocytic thrombocytopenia, so the T cells may come from the graft donor. Both conserved end residues are part of each CDR3. The D gene is left open where the match is weak. Not all rows give a size; the values are once, few, many and, for expanded clones, a class.

V gene	D gene	J gene	clone size	CDR3 DNA	CDR3 protein
TRBV30	TRBD1	TRBJ2-7	few	TGTGCCTGGAAACGGGACAGGGTCCACGAGCAGTACTTC	CAWKRDRVHEQYF
TRBV7-2	.	TRBJ2-7	many	TGTGCCAGCAGCTTAGCCTGGCACGGGGAGCAGTACTTC	CASSLAWHGEQYF
TRBV20-1	.	TRBJ2-3	many	TGCAGTGCCGTGAGGGGGGGTGGGGCGGATACGCAGTATTTT	CSAVRGGGADTQYF
TRBV29-1	TRBD2	TRBJ2-3	.	TGCAGCGTTGAATTAGCGGGAACTAGCACAGATACGCAGTATTTT	CSVELAGTSTDTQYF
TRBV20-1	.	TRBJ1-1	many	TGCAGTGCAACGCCCCGGTTCACTGAAGCTTTCTTT	CSATPRFTEAFF
TRBV6-1	.	TRBJ2-2	many	TGTGCCAGCAGGCGGACTCCCGCCGGGGAGCTGTTTTTT	CASRRTPAGELFF
TRBV4-3	.	TRBJ2-7	many	TGCGCCAGCAGCCAGTTTTTCTCCTACGAGCAGTACTTC	CASSQFFSYEQYF
TRBV3-1	TRBD1	TRBJ1-2	few	TGTGCCAGCAGCCAAGCCCGATACGACAGGGGAGGCTATGGCTACACCTTC	CASSQARYDRGGYGYTF
TRBV28	TRBD1	TRBJ1-3	many	TGTGCCAGCAGCGTAACAGGGGGCTACTCTGGAAACACCATATATTTT	CASSVTGGYSGNTIYF
TRBV10-3	TRBD1	TRBJ2-6	few	TGTGCCATCAGAGCCGGGACAGGGAGGCCTGGGGCCAACGTCCTGACTTTC	CAIRAGTGRPGANVLTF
TRBV29-1	.	TRBJ2-5	many	TGCAGCGTTTTTCGGAGGCGGGAGACCCAGTACTTC	CSVFRRRETQYF
TRBV7-3	.	TRBJ2-3	many	TGTGCCAGCAGCTCGACTTCCACCACAGATACGCAGTATTTT	CASSSTSTTDTQYF
TRBV10-1	.	TRBJ2-5	few	TGCGCCAGCAGTGGGTCTCAGATCCAAGAGACCCAGTACTTC	CASSGSQIQETQYF